Below are 11 T cell receptor beta chains sequenced from a single sample in a study of blood T cell repertoires in COVID-19. Assay used: immunoSEQ multiplex PCR; TCRdb lists only in-frame clones, some missing. The data show roughly 80,000 clones, 75% to 90% seen once. The specimen was peripheral blood. The receptors derive from a human donor in a cohort sampled during active COVID-19.

The rearrangement links TRBV5-1 to TRBJ1-2; weak D call: TRBD1 (5 bases). The CDR3 is made up of 14 amino acids. Germline lookup yields CDR1 SGHRS and CDR2 YFSETQ. With 3 bases removed from V and 0 bases from J, the gap between germline ends came to 9 bases. Written as DNA, the CDR3 is TGCGCCAGCAGCTCCGACAGACCTAACTATGGCTACACCTTC. This sequence encodes CASSSDRPNYGYTF.

The count of this clone is one. The chain uses TRBV5-1 and TRBJ2-1; no reliable D call. V shed 2 bases and J shed 2 bases, with 11 bases lying between them. The V gene's germline CDR1 is SGHRS and CDR2 YFSETQ. This CDR3 is 15 amino acids long. This CDR3 reads CASSFSSTTYNEQFF. In nucleotides, the CDR3 is TGCGCCAGCAGCTTTAGCAGCACCACCTACAATGAGCAGTTCTTC.

The CDR3 reads CASSLDRGEDGYTF. As DNA, the CDR3 is TGTGCCAGCAGCTTAGACAGGGGTGAGGATGGCTACACCTTC. The chain uses TRBV11-3 and TRBJ1-2; D might be TRBD1 (6 bases). V lost 0 bases to trimming and J lost 6 bases, with 11 bases between them. This CDR3 is 14 amino acids long. CDR1 is SGHNT, CDR2 YENEEA, per germline.

The chain uses TRBV18 and TRBJ2-1; tentatively, D is TRBD1 (6 bases). Germline CDR1 KGHSH, CDR2 LQKENI. The CDR3 runs to 16 residues. Trimming left V 1 base short and J 4 bases short, with 14 bases between. CDR3 sequence (DNA): TGTGCCAGCTCACCACTTACCTTACAGGGATACAATGAGCAGTTCTTC. Encoded protein: CASSPLTLQGYNEQFF.

The chain links TRBV6-4 to TRBJ1-2; 7 bases agree with TRBD1. Per germline, CDR1 MRHNA and CDR2 SNTAGT. The CDR3 has 13 amino acids. V trimming: 6 bases; J trimming: 2 bases; junction bases outside the gene matches: 3. The CDR3 protein is CASSRDRNYGYTF. Written as DNA, the CDR3 is TGTGCCAGCAGCCGGGACAGAAACTATGGCTACACCTTC.

The CDR3 sequence is CASSHRDRGSYEQYF. CDR3 nucleotides: TGTGCCAGCAGTCACCGGGACAGGGGGTCCTACGAGCAGTACTTC. This chain uses TRBV27 with TRBJ2-7, with 11 bases lining up with TRBD1. The germline V gene has CDR1 MNHEY and CDR2 SMNVEV (reference sequence). The CDR3 has 15 amino acids. J lost 1 base, V lost 5 bases, and 4 bases had no gene match.

V gene TRBV19 combines with J gene TRBJ1-1, with D unclear. Germline CDR1 and CDR2: LNHDA and SQIVND (reference sequence). The CDR3 is 14 amino acids. The V and J ends lost 3 bases and 4 bases respectively, with 12 bases between them. This chain's CDR3 is CASSMRVSSTEAFF. CDR3 DNA sequence: TGTGCCAGTAGTATGCGGGTGTCTAGCACTGAAGCTTTCTTT. The whole variable domain, remainder taken from reference TRBV19 and TRBJ1-1, is DGGITQSPKYLFRKEGQNVTLSCEQNLNHDAMYWYRQDPGQGLRLIYYSQIVNDFQKGDIAEGYSVSREKKESFPLTVTSAQKNPTAFYLCASSMRVSSTEAFFGQGTRLTVV.

The chain has TRBV5-1 and TRBJ2-6, with 11 bases matching TRBD2. V lost 4 bases and J lost 1; bases outside the gene matches: 7. CDR1 and CDR2 from the germline V gene are SGHRS and YFSETQ. The CDR3 totals 18 residues. CDR3 loop: CASSGGLAGHSGANVLTF. The CDR3 DNA is TGCGCCAGCAGCGGCGGACTAGCGGGCCATTCTGGGGCCAACGTCCTGACTTTC.

The genes are TRBV7-8 and TRBJ2-1; 9 bases agree with TRBD2. Per the germline V gene, CDR1 is SGHVS and CDR2 is FQNEAQ. The CDR3 consists of 15 residues. Unmatched junction bases numbered 1, after V lost 1 base and J lost 3 bases. The CDR3 reads CASSLGLADYNEQFF. In DNA form, the CDR3 reads TGTGCCAGCAGCTTAGGACTAGCGGACTACAATGAGCAGTTCTTC.

This sequence joins TRBV29-1 and TRBJ2-5; 8 bases align to TRBD2. The CDR3 has 13 amino acids. J gave up 3 bases and V 4 bases, and 4 bases lay outside the gene matches. Germline-derived CDR1 and CDR2 are SQVTM and ANQGSEA. The DNA for the CDR3 is TGCAGCGTTGCACGACTAGCGAAAGAGACCCAGTACTTC. Its translation is CSVARLAKETQYF.

This chain links TRBV28 with TRBJ2-2; a possible D gene is TRBD1 (6 bases). V dropped 4 bases and J dropped 6 bases, with 21 bases sitting between them. CDR1 is MDHEN and CDR2 is SYDVKM in the germline V gene. This CDR3 has 17 residues. CDR3 bases: TGTGCCAGCAGTTCCCCCTCCGGGACAATGCCGCCCGGGGAGCTGTTTTTT. Translated: CASSSPSGTMPPGELFF.